One and the same sample provided the 31 T cell receptor beta chains below, sequenced in a study of T cells after yellow fever vaccination. A single record per CDR3 protein comes from TCRdb applying MiXCR to the 5' RACE reads. The sample carries roughly 160,000 distinct CDR3 sequences, 7% to 10% recorded once. Material: CD8+ T cells sorted from PBMCs, obtained 45 days after the yellow fever booster vaccination. The source is a man younger than 30 who received the YFV17D yellow fever vaccine.

This clonotype was observed a handful of times. The chain joins TRBV4-1 to TRBJ1-2; D not certain. Trimming took 4 bases from V and 8 from J, leaving 17 bases between them. Germline V lookup: CDR1 MGHRA, CDR2 YSYEKL. CDR3 length: 14 residues. CDR3: CASSPSTSVGGYTF. CDR3 DNA sequence: TGCGCCAGCAGCCCGAGCACCTCGGTGGGAGGCTACACCTTC.

Relative to its sample, this clonotype is medium-sized (0.01 to 0.1%). This chain uses TRBV18 with TRBJ2-7; D is unclear. Germline V gives CDR1 KGHSH, CDR2 LQKENI. The ends were cut back, 5 bases at V and 3 bases at J, with 8 bases in the middle. This CDR3 region has 12 residues. The CDR3 DNA reads TGTGCCAGCTCAACCTCAGGCTACGAGCAGTACTTC. Translating gives CASSTSGYEQYF. The whole variable domain, remainder taken from reference TRBV18 and TRBJ2-7, is NAGVMQNPRHLVRRRGQEARLRCSPMKGHSHVYWYRQLPEEGLKFMVYLQKENIIDESGMPKERFSAEFPKEGPSILRIQQVVRGDSAAYFCASSTSGYEQYFGPGTRLTVT.

V usage is TRBV5-1 and J usage is TRBJ2-1, with D perhaps TRBD2 (5 bases). The CDR3 has 15 amino acids. From germline, CDR1 is SGHRS and CDR2 YFSETQ. V lost 2 bases to trimming and J lost 6 bases, with 15 bases between them. CDR3 in DNA: TGCGCCAGCAGCTTACCGGGCGGGCTATCCAATGAGCAGTTCTTC. Translating it yields CASSLPGGLSNEQFF.

This clonotype was recorded a few times. This rearrangement joins TRBV27 to TRBJ2-3; D is possibly TRBD1 (6 bases). Per the germline V gene, CDR1 is MNHEY and CDR2 is SMNVEV (reference sequence). The CDR3 is 15 amino acids. V was pared by 5 bases and J by 0 bases, with 12 bases between. Here the CDR3 reads CASSLGQPSTDTQYF. DNA of the CDR3: TGTGCCAGCAGTCTCGGACAGCCTAGCACAGATACGCAGTATTTT.

This clonotype was seen a handful of times. The J gene is TRBJ2-3, the V gene TRBV9; D is uncertain. Germline-derived CDR1 and CDR2 are SGDLS and YYNGEE. With 1 base removed from V and 0 bases from J, the gap between germline ends came to 9 bases. The CDR3 covers 15 residues. For the CDR3, the DNA is TGTGCCAGCAGCGTATCTCGGATAAGCACAGATACGCAGTATTTT. Translation: CASSVSRISTDTQYF.

This clonotype was recorded many times. The chain has TRBV28 and TRBJ2-1; 12 bases agree with TRBD2. The J segment lost 1 base and the V segment lost 3 bases, leaving 10 bases of the junction unmatched. CDR1 and CDR2 (germline): MDHEN, SYDVKM. The CDR3 is 19 residues long. As DNA, the CDR3 is TGTGCCAGCAGTTTTTTGGAACTAGCGGGGGGAACGTCCTACAATGAGCAGTTCTTC. Translation gives CASSFLELAGGTSYNEQFF. Looking up the rest from reference TRBV28 and TRBJ2-1 gives the full variable domain: DVKVTQSSRYLVKRTGEKVFLECVQDMDHENMFWYRQDPGLGLRLIYFSYDVKMKEKGDIPEGYSVSREKKERFSLILESASTNQTSMYLCASSFLELAGGTSYNEQFFGPGTRLTVL.

The chain employs TRBV4-1 and TRBJ1-6; D unresolved. The CDR3 runs to 14 residues. V was pared by 1 base and J by 10 bases, with 11 bases between. Germline CDR1 MGHRA, CDR2 YSYEKL. CDR3: CASSQVGSGSPLHF. Here the CDR3 DNA reads TGCGCCAGCAGCCAAGTAGGGTCGGGGTCACCCCTCCACTTT.

On this clonotype itself: This sequence may be a read error, since a much larger clone differs from it by one base. This chain joins TRBV11-2 and TRBJ2-3; TRBD2 is a possible D gene (6 bases). This CDR3 has 17 amino acids. Germline V gene data show CDR1 as SGHAT and CDR2 as FQNNGV. The CDR3 DNA reads TGTGCCAGCAGCGATCTGCTGGGGGGAGTTAGCACAGATACGAAGTATTTT. Translated: CASSDLLGGVSTDTKYF.

The chain employs TRBV7-8 and TRBJ1-1; D is unclear. This CDR3 spans 16 amino acids. Per germline, CDR1 SGHVS and CDR2 FQNEAQ. V was cut by 5 bases and J by 3 bases, with 19 bases left in between. CDR3 protein: CASSPRGLPPYTEAFF. CDR3 DNA: TGTGCCAGCAGCCCTCGAGGGCTCCCACCCTACACTGAAGCTTTCTTT.

This clonotype has more than one count but fewer than ten. The V call is TRBV29-1, the J call TRBJ2-5; perhaps D is TRBD1 or TRBD2 (6 bases each). V lost 1 base and J 5 bases, leaving 23 bases between the germline ends. The CDR3 sequence is 17 residues long. CDR1 and CDR2 (germline): SQVTM, ANQGSEA. The CDR3 DNA reads as TGCAGCGTTGAAGGGGGGGCCGACAGAACTATAGTCGAGACCCAGTACTTC. This sequence encodes CSVEGGADRTIVETQYF.

This clonotype was detected many times. J is TRBJ2-2 and V is TRBV4-3; maybe TRBD1 (6 bases). This CDR3 has 16 amino acids. The ends were cut back, 0 bases at V and 2 bases at J, with 10 bases in the middle. Germline V gene lookup returns CDR1 LGHNA and CDR2 YSLEER. The CDR3 region is CASSQEQGRNTGELFF. The DNA for the CDR3 is TGCGCCAGCAGCCAAGAGCAGGGGCGCAACACCGGGGAGCTGTTTTTT.

This clonotype has more than one count but fewer than ten. This chain uses TRBV7-9 with TRBJ2-1; D remains unclear. V lost 5 bases and J 7 bases, leaving 18 bases between the germline ends. The CDR3 totals 15 residues. Germline V CDR1 and CDR2: SEHNR, FQNEAQ (reference sequence). The CDR3 sequence is CASSKAPSRGNEQFF. The CDR3 DNA reads TGTGCCAGCAGCAAAGCCCCTTCTCGCGGTAATGAGCAGTTCTTC.

The table lists this clonotype with many counts. A junction end diverges from the germline sequence, so it may reflect a read error. The chain uses TRBV20-1 and TRBJ2-3; TRBD1 agrees at 8 bases. Germline V lookup: CDR1 DFQATT, CDR2 SNEGSKA (reference sequence). This CDR3 region has 13 residues. CDR3 in amino acids: CRATGGSTDTQYF. DNA of the CDR3: TGCAGGGCTACAGGGGGAAGCACAGATACGCAGTATTTT.

This clonotype was observed many times. V gene TRBV5-1 combines with J gene TRBJ2-1; 7 bases fit TRBD1. Germline assignment: CDR1 SGHRS and CDR2 YFSETQ. The CDR3 is made up of 14 amino acids. After removal of 5 bases from V and 4 bases from J, the junction contained 6 bases not matched to a gene. The CDR3 nucleotides read TGCGCCAGCAGTCTACAGGGGCCGTACAATGAGCAGTTCTTC. Protein sequence: CASSLQGPYNEQFF.

The gene calls are TRBV19 and TRBJ1-1; unclear D gene. CDR1 and CDR2 (germline): LNHDA, SQIVND (reference sequence). The CDR3 covers 17 residues. The V end was cut by 2 bases, the J end by 1 base, with 17 bases between. The CDR3 sequence is CASSISARSGPNTEAFF. The DNA of the CDR3 is TGTGCCAGTAGTATATCGGCTCGTTCAGGTCCGAACACTGAAGCTTTCTTT.

This clonotype was observed a handful of times. The genes are TRBV18 and TRBJ2-7; 7 bases align to TRBD1. CDR3 size: 15 residues. V lost 3 bases and J lost 7; bases outside the gene matches: 12. Germline V gene data show CDR1 as KGHSH and CDR2 as LQKENI. The CDR3 coding sequence is TGTGCCAGCTCACCCACCCGGGACAGAAAATCAGAGCAGTACTTC. Residues: CASSPTRDRKSEQYF. The entire variable domain, with the rest obtained from reference TRBV18 and TRBJ2-7, is as follows: NAGVMQNPRHLVRRRGQEARLRCSPMKGHSHVYWYRQLPEEGLKFMVYLQKENIIDESGMPKERFSAEFPKEGPSILRIQQVVRGDSAAYFCASSPTRDRKSEQYFGPGTRLTVT.

The V call is TRBV29-1, the J call TRBJ1-3; D gene unclear. This CDR3 has 15 amino acids. Trimming pared 0 bases from V and 1 base from J, leaving 10 bases between. CDR1 and CDR2 from the germline V gene are SQVTM and ANQGSEA. The CDR3: CSVEEHPVSGNTIYF. CDR3 sequence (DNA): TGCAGCGTTGAAGAGCATCCAGTGTCTGGAAACACCATATATTTT.

This clonotype has just a few counts. The chain has TRBV4-3 and TRBJ2-1, with TRBD1 matching over 9 bases. Trimming cost V 3 bases and J 9 bases; bases outside gene matches: 3. This CDR3 is built from 13 residues. Germline V gene lookup returns CDR1 LGHNA and CDR2 YSLEER. CDR3 nucleotides: TGCGCCAGCAGCCAGGACAGGGGCCCTGAGCAGTTCTTC. Translating it yields CASSQDRGPEQFF.

This clonotype was detected ten times or more. This chain connects TRBV24-1 to TRBJ2-3; unclear D gene. Between the trimmed V and J ends, which lost 5 bases and 11 bases, there was a span of 13 bases. The CDR3 runs to 12 residues. Germline assignment: CDR1 KGHDR and CDR2 SFDVKD. The CDR3 loop is CATSALGRKQYF. The CDR3, as DNA: TGTGCCACCAGTGCCCTAGGACGGAAGCAGTATTTT.

This clonotype turned up a few times. The CDR3 nucleotides are TGCAGCGTGCGGGACAGGGATGGTCAGCCCCAGCATTTT. This gives the protein CSVRDRDGQPQHF. The chain recombines TRBV29-1 with TRBJ1-5; 9 bases are shared with TRBD1. The CDR3 spans 13 residues. V was pared by 6 bases and J by 6 bases, with 6 bases of the junction left unmatched. Germline CDR1 is SQVTM and CDR2 is ANQGSEA.

This clonotype came up a few times. The genes are TRBV20-1 and TRBJ2-2, with TRBD2 matching 12 bases. Trimming at V came to 4 bases and at J to 3 bases, leaving 9 bases not matched to a gene. The CDR3 runs to 17 residues. The germline gives CDR1 DFQATT, CDR2 SNEGSKA (reference sequence). CDR3 DNA sequence: TGCAGTGCTAAAACCCGGGGACTAGCGGGTTACACCGGGGAGCTGTTTTTT. This encodes CSAKTRGLAGYTGELFF.

V is TRBV7-6 and J is TRBJ2-6; maybe TRBD1 (5 bases). Trimming left V 5 bases short and J 0 bases short, with 14 bases between. CDR3 size: 17 residues. Germline CDR1 reads SGHVS; CDR2 reads FNYEAQ. CDR3 amino acids: CASSAIREPSGANVLTF. CDR3 bases: TGTGCCAGCAGCGCAATCAGGGAACCCTCTGGGGCCAACGTCCTGACTTTC. Together with reference TRBV7-6 and TRBJ2-6, the CDR3 gives the full variable domain: GAGVSQSPRYKVTKRGQDVALRCDPISGHVSLYWYRQALGQGPEFLTYFNYEAQQDKSGLPNDRFSAERPEGSISTLTIQRTEQRDSAMYRCASSAIREPSGANVLTFGAGSRLTVL.

The chain has TRBV4-3 and TRBJ2-1; 9 bases align to TRBD2. The length of the CDR3 is 17 residues. Trimming took 2 bases from V and 8 from J; bases not matched to a gene: 13. CDR1 and CDR2 from the germline V gene are LGHNA and YSLEER. The CDR3 region is CASSQYRGGARSDEQFF. In DNA, the CDR3 is TGCGCCAGCAGCCAATACCGCGGGGGGGCCCGGTCCGATGAGCAGTTCTTC.

This clonotype showed up just a few times. This rearrangement joins TRBV5-1 to TRBJ2-3, with TRBD2 matching 9 bases. Germline CDR1 SGHRS, CDR2 YFSETQ. This CDR3 has 14 residues. V lost 3 bases, J lost 4 bases, and 3 bases stayed unmatched. CDR3 DNA sequence: TGCGCCAGCAGCTCGCGGGGGGGCCCAGATACGCAGTATTTT. This sequence encodes CASSSRGGPDTQYF.

The rearrangement uses TRBV7-9 and TRBJ2-6; D remains ambiguous. The V and J ends lost 4 bases and 4 bases respectively, with 14 bases between them. Germline V gene data show CDR1 as SEHNR and CDR2 as FQNEAQ (reference sequence). The CDR3 runs 16 residues. This chain's CDR3 is CASSSPHLDGANVLTF. CDR3 bases: TGTGCCAGCAGCTCCCCCCACCTGGACGGGGCCAACGTCCTGACTTTC.

This chain uses TRBV7-3 with TRBJ1-5; tentatively, D is TRBD1 (6 bases). The CDR3 loop spans 13 amino acids. Germline V gives CDR1 SGHTA, CDR2 FQGTGA. With 2 bases removed from V and 9 bases from J, the gap between germline ends came to 11 bases. CDR3 DNA: TGTGCCAGCAGCTTAGGGGCGGGGGCGCCCCAGCATTTT. It yields the protein CASSLGAGAPQHF. Looking up the rest from reference TRBV7-3 and TRBJ1-5 gives the full variable domain: GAGVSQTPSNKVTEKGKYVELRCDPISGHTALYWYRQSLGQGPEFLIYFQGTGAADDSGLPNDRFFAVRPEGSVSTLKIQRTERGDSAVYLCASSLGAGAPQHFGDGTRLSIL.

The gene calls are TRBV7-9 and TRBJ2-1; tentative D call: TRBD2 (6 bases). The CDR3 consists of 12 residues. Deletions cut 5 bases from V and 8 bases from J, with 10 bases between. From germline, CDR1 is SEHNR and CDR2 FQNEAQ (reference sequence). CDR3 sequence: CASSRDLYEQFF. In DNA, the CDR3 is TGTGCCAGCAGCCGGGACTTATATGAGCAGTTCTTC. Drawing the rest from reference TRBV7-9 and TRBJ2-1, the complete variable domain is DTGVSQNPRHKITKRGQNVTFRCDPISEHNRLYWYRQTLGQGPEFLTYFQNEAQLEKSRLLSDRFSAERPKGSFSTLEIQRTEQGDSAMYLCASSRDLYEQFFGPGTRLTVL.

In this sample, this clonotype turned up a few times. The rearrangement uses TRBV12-3 or TRBV12-4 and TRBJ2-2; D is unresolved. The CDR3 totals 15 residues. Trimming removed 7 bases from V and 7 bases from J, with 19 bases in between. The CDR3 is CASTDLVNGVGELFF. CDR3 DNA sequence: TGTGCCAGCACCGACCTCGTAAATGGGGTCGGGGAGCTGTTTTTT.

This clonotype was picked up a small number of times. This chain uses TRBV27 with TRBJ1-2; perhaps TRBD1 as D (6 bases). This CDR3 has 16 amino acids. The ends were cut back, 6 bases at V and 8 bases at J, with 25 bases in the middle. Germline-derived CDR1 and CDR2 are MNHEY and SMNVEV (reference sequence). The CDR3 DNA is TGTGCCAGCAGCCATATTGTTGGGGGCTCCACGGAGGGCTACACCTTC. Translating it yields CASSHIVGGSTEGYTF.

The chain couples TRBV24-1 to TRBJ2-1, with D unclear. Germline V gene lookup returns CDR1 KGHDR and CDR2 SFDVKD. V lost 7 bases to trimming and J lost 4 bases, with 13 bases between them. This CDR3 is built from 14 residues. CDR3 in amino acids: CATRSTDAYNEQFF. Written as DNA, the CDR3 is TGTGCCACCAGAAGCACGGACGCTTACAATGAGCAGTTCTTC.

This clonotype was seen more than once but under ten times. The J gene is TRBJ1-5, the V gene TRBV4-2; D might be TRBD1 (6 bases). Looked up from germline, CDR1 is LGHNA and CDR2 is YNFKEQ. V was pared by 4 bases and J by 1 base, with 17 bases between. The CDR3 is 17 residues long. Written as DNA, the CDR3 is TGTGCCAGCAGCCGCTTAGCCCGGGGGCAGAGCAATCAGCCCCAGCATTTT. Translated, it gives CASSRLARGQSNQPQHF.